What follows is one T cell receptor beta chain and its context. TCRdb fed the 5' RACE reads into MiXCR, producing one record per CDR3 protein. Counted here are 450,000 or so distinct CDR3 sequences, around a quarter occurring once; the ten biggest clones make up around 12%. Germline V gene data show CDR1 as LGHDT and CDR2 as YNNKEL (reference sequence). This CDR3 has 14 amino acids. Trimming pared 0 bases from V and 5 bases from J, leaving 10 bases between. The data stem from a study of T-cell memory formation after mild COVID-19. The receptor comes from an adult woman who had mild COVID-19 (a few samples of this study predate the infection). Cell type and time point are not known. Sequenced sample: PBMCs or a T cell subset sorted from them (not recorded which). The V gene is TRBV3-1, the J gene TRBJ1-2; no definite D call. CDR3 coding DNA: TGTGCCAGCAGCCAAGATCGTGGCGTTTATGGCTACACCTTC. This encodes CASSQDRGVYGYTF.